The entry below describes one TCR beta chain. Its antigen is not identified. This CDR3 is also generated by other DNA sequences in the sample. PCR amplification relied on 60 Vbeta primers (plus 13 Jbeta primers). The table came from immunoSEQ multiplex PCR; TCRdb's copy has only in-frame clones and leaves some out. The table has 150,000 to 200,000 clones, 77% seen once. CDR3 size: 15 residues. Germline CDR1 reads SGHTA; CDR2 reads FQGNSA. Losses at the gene ends were 1 base for V and 1 base for J; bases not matched to a gene: 1. The record originates from a study of cytomegalovirus exposure and HLA in healthy donors. General study findings and limits: Several of the most significant clusters were apparently associated with common viral pathogens in a later analysis. Overall, roughly 160 TCR beta chains were annotated as cytomegalovirus-associated. Per published accounts, TCR beta sequences correctly predicted the HLA-A and HLA-B alleles of most subjects. Previous analysis showed most TCR beta V segments were productive about 90% or about 30% of the time.

The TCR originated in a man aged 18 to 35 in good health and CMV-seronegative. J is TRBJ1-5 and V is TRBV7-2, with TRBD1 identical over 7 bases. Sequencing used PBMCs. The DNA of the CDR3 is TGTGCCAGCAGCTTAGAGGGACAGAGCAATCAGCCCCAGCATTTT. This translates into CASSLEGQSNQPQHF.